The next 14 T cell receptor beta chains were all read from a single sample in a study of blood T cell repertoires in COVID-19 (dated by TCRdb to the early 2020s). Library preparation used the immunoSEQ multiplex PCR assay. TCRdb's version of the immuneACCESS table is confined to in-frame rearrangements and falls short of the full clone set. An unresolved V gene accounts for under half of the shortfall where checked; the remainder is of unknown origin. This sample has 200,000 to 250,000 clones in its table, and about 83% of those were observed once. The biggest ten clones account for 3.6% of the sample. The sample was PBMCs or T cells enriched from blood (not recorded which). Every receptor here comes from a middle-aged woman who had been exposed to COVID-19.

This clone showed up just once. This sequence joins TRBV7-9 and TRBJ2-1; weak D call: TRBD2 (6 bases). The V and J ends lost 1 base and 10 bases respectively, with 8 bases between them. CDR3 length: 12 residues. From germline, CDR1 is SEHNR and CDR2 FQNEAQ (reference sequence). The CDR3 DNA sequence: TGTGCCAGCAGCTTAGTGGGGAGGGAGCAGTTCTTC. It is translated as CASSLVGREQFF.

The rearrangement uses TRBV3-1 (or the pseudogene TRBV3-2) and TRBJ2-1; tentative D call: TRBD2 (5 bases). The germline V and J ends were trimmed by 0 bases and 5 bases, with 11 bases remaining between them. Germline loops: CDR1 LGHDT, CDR2 YNNKEL (reference sequence). The CDR3 runs to 15 residues. The CDR3: CASSQDTQRNNEQFF. Written as DNA, the CDR3 is TGTGCCAGCAGCCAAGATACCCAGCGGAACAATGAGCAGTTCTTC.

The chain uses TRBV19 and TRBJ2-1, with 10 bases aligning to TRBD2. Trimming cost V 6 bases and J 0 bases; bases outside gene matches: 2. CDR1 is LNHDA and CDR2 is SQIVND in the germline V gene (reference sequence). This CDR3 region has 15 residues. The DNA of the CDR3 is TGTGCCAGTAGCAGCGGGGGGGCCTCCTACAATGAGCAGTTCTTC. Protein: CASSSGGASYNEQFF.

Only one count was recorded for this clone. V and J are TRBV7-2 and TRBJ1-4; weak D call: TRBD1 (6 bases). Germline CDR1 SGHTA, CDR2 FQGNSA. The CDR3 extends over 13 amino acids. Trimming cost V 3 bases and J 12 bases, with 14 bases left between them. CDR3 in DNA: TGTGCCAGCAGCTTGCGGACAGCCAGGGAACTGTTTTTT. Translated: CASSLRTARELFF.

The rearrangement joins TRBV24-1 to TRBJ2-1; D is uncertain. Germline assignment: CDR1 KGHDR and CDR2 SFDVKD. Trimming cost V 3 bases and J 4 bases, with 12 bases left between them. This CDR3 comprises 15 residues. The CDR3 DNA reads TGTGCCACCAGTGATGCGGCGGCCCTTTACAATGAGCAGTTCTTC. This gives the protein CATSDAAALYNEQFF.

The sample holds one count of this clone. The chain carries TRBV9 and TRBJ1-2, with 8 bases lining up with TRBD1. The trim removed 5 bases at V and 2 bases at J, leaving 11 bases unmatched. This CDR3 contains 16 residues. CDR1 is SGDLS and CDR2 is YYNGEE in the germline V gene. The CDR3 bases are TGTGCCAGCAGTTTCCTCCCCGGGACAGGAAACTATGGCTACACCTTC. This codes for CASSFLPGTGNYGYTF. The entire variable domain, with the rest obtained from reference TRBV9 and TRBJ1-2, is as follows: DSGVTQTPKHLITATGQRVTLRCSPRSGDLSVYWYQQSLDQGLQFLIQYYNGEERAKGNILERFSAQQFPDLHSELNLSSLELGDSALYFCASSFLPGTGNYGYTFGSGTRLTVV.

This chain uses TRBV25-1 with TRBJ1-1; D is undetermined. The CDR3 length is 14 residues. Germline V CDR1 and CDR2: MGHDK, SYGVNS. V was pared by 5 bases and J by 0 bases, with 10 bases between. The CDR3 sequence is CASSPRLLNTEAFF. DNA for the CDR3: TGTGCCAGCAGTCCCCGACTTTTGAACACTGAAGCTTTCTTT.

In the case of this clone: A junction boundary mismatches the germline segment, possibly from a read error. The chain links TRBV7-8 to TRBJ2-3; D remains unclear. Germline-derived CDR1 and CDR2 are SGHVS and FQNEAQ. This CDR3 has 15 residues. The CDR3 spells CASSPRSTLADTQYF. The CDR3 nucleotides are TGTGCCAGCAGCCCTAGGTCCACCCTGGCGGATACACAGTATTTT.

The J gene is TRBJ1-2, the V gene TRBV2; D is uncertain. The CDR3 is 14 residues long. CDR1 and CDR2 (germline): SNHLY, FYNNEI. V lost 7 bases, J lost 4 bases, and 16 bases lay in between. The chain's CDR3 is CASISARGFYGYTF. In DNA form, the CDR3 reads TGTGCCAGCATCTCAGCACGAGGGTTCTATGGCTACACCTTC.

This sequence joins TRBV7-2 and TRBJ1-2, with D maybe TRBD1 (6 bases). The CDR3 spans 13 residues. Germline V gene sequence: CDR1 SGHTA, CDR2 FQGNSA. Trimming cost V 3 bases and J 6 bases, with 11 bases left between them. The chain's CDR3 is CASSLWAGDGYTF. The CDR3 DNA sequence: TGTGCCAGCAGCTTGTGGGCAGGGGATGGCTACACCTTC.

The chain has TRBV5-1 and TRBJ2-5; TRBD2 matches at 10 bases. V was pared by 5 bases and J by 5 bases, with 9 bases of the junction left unmatched. The germline CDR1 and CDR2 sequences are SGHRS and YFSETQ. This CDR3 is built from 15 residues. The CDR3: CASSLGAGGPETQYF. The DNA for the CDR3 is TGCGCCAGCAGTCTGGGAGCGGGGGGGCCCGAGACCCAGTACTTC.

The gene calls are TRBV9 and TRBJ2-5; TRBD2 aligns across 8 bases. Per germline, CDR1 SGDLS and CDR2 YYNGEE. This CDR3 has 15 residues. After removal of 3 bases from V and 4 bases from J, the junction contained 8 bases not matched to a gene. CDR3 DNA sequence: TGTGCCAGCAGCGCCCACGGGGGGGCCGGAGAGACCCAGTACTTC. This codes for CASSAHGGAGETQYF.

This chain connects TRBV7-3 to TRBJ2-3, with TRBD1 matching over 10 bases. After removal of 2 bases from V and 2 bases from J, the junction contained 1 base not matched to a gene. This CDR3 is 15 amino acids long. CDR1 SGHTA and CDR2 FQGTGA come from the germline V gene. The CDR3 sequence: CASSLGQGDTDTQYF. The CDR3, as DNA: TGTGCCAGCAGCTTAGGACAGGGGGACACAGATACGCAGTATTTT.

The chain combines TRBV11-3 with TRBJ2-3; a possible D gene is TRBD2 (6 bases). The V gene lost 5 bases and the J gene lost 0 bases, with 18 bases spanning the gap. Germline-derived CDR1 and CDR2 are SGHNT and YENEEA. The CDR3 runs to 17 residues. CDR3: CASSPGDFASSTDTQYF. The CDR3 nucleotides are TGTGCCAGCAGCCCGGGGGACTTTGCTTCTAGCACAGATACGCAGTATTTT.